These 8 T cell receptor beta chains were sequenced from one sample in a study of T cells in Graves' hyperthyroidism and ophthalmopathy. Using RNA transcripts as the source, TCR beta CDR3 regions were amplified. The study used the HTBI primer set for a first-round RT-PCR of the TCR CDR3. TCRdb independently ran MiXCR on the multiplex PCR reads; one entry per CDR3 protein. The sample consists of 600,000 to 800,000 distinct CDR3 sequences, roughly 32% of them appearing once. The sequenced material came from blood. Receptors originate from a woman between 40 and 55 years old with Graves' hyperthyroidism.

The rearrangement joins TRBV5-1 to TRBJ1-4, with a weak D call TRBD1 (6 bases). The CDR3 covers 15 residues. The V and J ends lost 4 bases and 4 bases respectively, with 14 bases between them. The germline V gene encodes CDR1 SGHRS and CDR2 YFSETQ. CDR3 nucleotide sequence: TGCGCCAGCAGCACACAGGGTTCTAATAATGAAAAACTGTTTTTT. Translated, it gives CASSTQGSNNEKLFF.

J is TRBJ1-4 and V is TRBV4-1, with D maybe TRBD1 (5 bases). Germline values: CDR1 MGHRA, CDR2 YSYEKL. The CDR3 is made up of 14 amino acids. Trimming pared 1 base from V and 8 bases from J, leaving 11 bases between. CDR3 region: CASSQARENEKLFF. The CDR3 bases are TGCGCCAGCAGCCAAGCCAGGGAGAACGAAAAACTGTTTTTT.

This clonotype has only a few counts. V usage is TRBV12-3 or TRBV12-4 and J usage is TRBJ2-7; D perhaps matches TRBD2 (5 bases). The CDR3 is 14 residues long. V lost 3 bases and J 5 bases, leaving 14 bases between the germline ends. The CDR3 here is CASSFDYRGDEQYF. The CDR3 nucleotides are TGTGCCAGCAGTTTTGACTACCGTGGCGACGAGCAGTACTTC.

This clonotype has a count of ten or more. The chain joins TRBV29-1 to TRBJ1-2; the D is unclear. Trimming took 4 bases from V and 8 from J, leaving 11 bases between them. Germline V gene lookup returns CDR1 SQVTM and CDR2 ANQGSEA. CDR3 length equals 11 residues. CDR3 sequence reads: CSVVEVRGYTF. CDR3 bases: TGCAGCGTTGTAGAGGTCCGGGGCTACACCTTC.

The rearrangement uses TRBV7-2 and TRBJ2-3, with D perhaps TRBD1 (6 bases). The germline gives CDR1 SGHTA, CDR2 FQGNSA. Trimming removed 3 bases from V and 8 bases from J, with 15 bases in between. CDR3 length: 14 amino acids. The CDR3 protein is CASSFGFTGLTQYF. Written as DNA, the CDR3 is TGTGCCAGCAGCTTTGGGTTTACAGGGCTTACGCAGTATTTT.

This clonotype appeared many times. The chain employs TRBV24-1 and TRBJ1-5; possibly TRBD1 for D (5 bases). This CDR3 contains 13 residues. From germline, CDR1 is KGHDR and CDR2 SFDVKD. The ends were cut back, 5 bases at V and 5 bases at J, with 9 bases in the middle. CDR3 region: CATSGQGDQPQHF. As DNA, the CDR3 is TGTGCCACCAGTGGGCAGGGAGATCAGCCCCAGCATTTT.

In its sample, this clonotype was seen a few times. The V and J genes are TRBV6-1 and TRBJ1-2; TRBD1 matches 7 bases. The CDR3 is made up of 15 amino acids. Germline CDR1 MNHNS, CDR2 SASEGT. J gave up 2 bases and V 1 base, and 4 bases lay outside the gene matches. CDR3 DNA sequence: TGTGCCAGCAGTGAAGTTACAGGGGCCAACTATGGCTACACCTTC. It is translated as CASSEVTGANYGYTF.

Ten or more counts support this clonotype. The V and J genes are TRBV20-1 and TRBJ1-5; D is ambiguous. This CDR3 has 14 residues. In germline, CDR1 is DFQATT, CDR2 SNEGSKA (reference sequence). The V gene lost 0 bases and the J gene lost 1 base, with 7 bases spanning the gap. The CDR3 region is CSARDGRSNQPQHF. DNA for the CDR3: TGCAGTGCTAGAGATGGGAGAAGCAATCAGCCCCAGCATTTT.